This is a list of T cell receptor beta chains from one sample in a study of CD8+ T cells in alopecia areata. Generated by immunoSEQ multiplex PCR, the TCRdb table keeps only in-frame clones and is missing some. The profile covers around 200,000 clones, with 45% to 65% appearing a single time and 0.65% to 0.7% taken by the ten largest. Here the sequenced sample was CD4+ T cells sorted from blood, taken at week 4, from a patient treated with tofacitinib. These receptors were obtained from a human donor with alopecia areata. The CDR3 runs from the conserved cysteine through the conserved F or W. Size is omitted from some rows. Given values are once, few, many or a class for expanded clones.

v_gene	j_gene	abundance	CDR3aa
TRBV6-1	TRBJ2-7	medium-sized	CASSESGGGSYEQYF
TRBV30	TRBJ2-7	-	CAWSVMGSSYEQYF
TRBV29-1	TRBJ1-2	-	CSVALGDGYTF
TRBV28	TRBJ2-7	once	CASSLGLAVPYEQYF
TRBV27	TRBJ2-3	-	CASSPFTDTQYF
TRBV29-1	TRBJ2-7	few	CSVELGTGVRYEQYF
TRBV5-1	TRBJ2-7	-	CASSHRGTRVSYEQYF
TRBV6-5	TRBJ1-2	-	CASSLGQGAIYGYTF
TRBV2	TRBJ1-5	-	CASSISGGAWQPQHF
TRBV7-2	TRBJ2-1	few	CASSPTYNEQFF
TRBV29-1	TRBJ2-3	once	CSVESTLLREGTDTQYF
TRBV9	TRBJ2-5	few	CASSVGPSGQETQYF
TRBV7-2	TRBJ2-2	few	CASSLAVSGSAGELFF
TRBV7-2	TRBJ2-1	-	CASSPYNEQFF
TRBV4-3	TRBJ2-2	-	CASSQDRLAGGPDTGELFF
TRBV29-1	TRBJ1-4	few	CSVEGAGAEKLFF
TRBV4-3	TRBJ2-1	once	CASRQRLSRDPQFF
TRBV5-1	TRBJ2-3	-	CASSPFSGTGDTDTQYF
TRBV2	TRBJ1-1	-	CASSAQGNTEAFF
TRBV9	TRBJ2-7	-	CASSAHGTAYEQYF
TRBV30	TRBJ2-7	few	CAWRAGGYDEQYF
TRBV29-1	TRBJ2-5	-	CSAKDRYQETQYF
TRBV29-1	TRBJ2-5	few	CSVRNQETQYF
TRBV4-2	TRBJ2-1	-	CASSQGVASSYNEQFF